Below, 24 T cell receptor beta chains from the same sample are listed, as sequenced in a study of identical twins. TCRdb reprocessed the 5' RACE reads via MiXCR and lists one record per CDR3 protein. The sample records 1.5 million to 2 million distinct CDR3 sequences, less than 40% being singletons. The specimen was cord blood. The source of these receptors is a newborn girl in good health.

This clonotype was recorded many times. The rearrangement uses TRBV28 and TRBJ2-3, with TRBD1 matching 9 bases. Germline assignment: CDR1 MDHEN and CDR2 SYDVKM. The junction had 7 bases not matched to a gene; V was cut back by 4 bases and J by 2 bases. The CDR3 loop spans 16 amino acids. Here the CDR3 reads CASSSPGTGNTDTQYF. The DNA of the CDR3 is TGTGCCAGCAGTTCCCCCGGGACAGGGAACACAGATACGCAGTATTTT.

V gene TRBV20-1 combines with J gene TRBJ2-4; 7 positions agree with TRBD1. From germline, CDR1 is DFQATT and CDR2 SNEGSKA (reference sequence). CDR3 size: 14 residues. V shed 6 bases and J 0 bases; nucleotides not matched to a gene: 5. The CDR3 reads CSAERGPAKNIQYF. CDR3 in DNA: TGCAGTGCCGAAAGGGGGCCAGCCAAAAACATTCAGTACTTC.

This clonotype was observed a few times. This sequence joins TRBV19 and TRBJ2-1; 7 bases are a match to TRBD2. The CDR3 length is 16 residues. Germline CDR1 LNHDA, CDR2 SQIVND (reference sequence). After removal of 0 bases from V and 9 bases from J, the junction contained 11 bases not matched to a gene. The CDR3 DNA reads TGTGCCAGTAGTATAGAAGGCAGGTGGAGCGGGGTTGAGCAGTTCTTC. Residues: CASSIEGRWSGVEQFF.

The V and J genes are TRBV2 and TRBJ2-1; TRBD2 is a possible D gene (5 bases). The CDR3 sequence is 13 residues long. Germline CDR1 reads SNHLY; CDR2 reads FYNNEI. Trimming removed 5 bases from V and 10 bases from J, with 15 bases in between. CDR3 region: CASSILDSYEQFF. DNA for the CDR3: TGTGCCAGCAGTATCCTGGACTCCTACGAGCAGTTCTTC.

About this clonotype: A read error may be the cause here, since a much bigger clone is one base away. The chain uses TRBV3-1 and TRBJ2-7, with D possibly matching TRBD2 (5 bases). Trimming removed 1 base at V and 10 bases at J, with 20 bases between. The germline V gene encodes CDR1 LGHDT and CDR2 YNNKEL (reference sequence). CDR3 length: 15 residues. CDR3 loop: CASSQAPTTVEAQYF. The CDR3, as DNA: TGTGCCAGCAGCCAAGCGCCGACTACAGTTGAGGCCCAGTACTTC.

This clonotype was seen a single time. The junction shows a germline mismatch at one end, possibly a read error. V gene TRBV4-1 combines with J gene TRBJ2-1, with D tentatively TRBD2 (6 bases). This CDR3 spans 17 amino acids. The germline V gene has CDR1 MGHRA and CDR2 YSYEKL. CDR3 coding DNA: TGCGCCAGCAGCCAAGATCCGGGTACTAGCTACTACATTGAGCAGTTCTTC. Amino acid sequence: CASSQDPGTSYYIEQFF.

The V and J genes are TRBV11-2 and TRBJ2-1; TRBD2 might be the D (6 bases). This CDR3 has 18 residues. The V end was cut by 7 bases, the J end by 7 bases, with 29 bases between. CDR1 is SGHAT, CDR2 FQNNGV, per germline. The CDR3 DNA reads as TGTGCCAGCACCCACGGTCCCCTAGCGAGGAATCGGGCGAATGAGCAGTTCTTC. Translating gives CASTHGPLARNRANEQFF. Full variable domain (remainder filled in from reference TRBV11-2 and TRBJ2-1): EAGVAQSPRYKIIEKRQSVAFWCNPISGHATLYWYQQILGQGPKLLIQFQNNGVVDDSQLPKDRFSAERLKGVDSTLKIQPAKLEDSAVYLCASTHGPLARNRANEQFFGPGTRLTVL.

This chain links TRBV6-2 or TRBV6-3 with TRBJ2-5; 10 bases align to TRBD2. From germline, CDR1 is MNHEY and CDR2 SVGEGT. The CDR3 runs 16 residues. V was clipped by 6 bases and J by 11 bases; unmatched bases: 18. CDR3 region: CASSWLLAGVDNEQYF. DNA for the CDR3: TGTGCCAGCAGCTGGCTGCTAGCGGGAGTAGACAATGAGCAGTACTTC.

Many counts were recorded for this clonotype. CDR3 DNA: TGTGCCAGCAGCTTAGCAAAGCTCCTTAGCACAGATACGCAGTATTTT. Its translation is CASSLAKLLSTDTQYF. The rearrangement joins TRBV7-2 to TRBJ2-3, with D hard to call. V gave up 0 bases and J gave up 0 bases, with 10 bases separating them. The germline gives CDR1 SGHTA, CDR2 FQGNSA. This CDR3 contains 16 residues. Supplemented by reference TRBV7-2 and TRBJ2-3, the full variable domain reads GAGVSQSPSNKVTEKGKDVELRCDPISGHTALYWYRQSLGQGLEFLIYFQGNSAPDKSGLPSDRFSAERTGGSVSTLTIQRTQQEDSAVYLCASSLAKLLSTDTQYFGPGTRLTVL.

The V and J genes are TRBV7-9 and TRBJ2-4, with 16 bases lining up with TRBD2. The J call may not be correct, given that the DNA end is closer to TRBJ2-7. This CDR3 has 19 residues. The germline V gene has CDR1 SEHNR and CDR2 FQNEAQ (reference sequence). CDR3 nucleotide sequence: TGTGCCAGCAGCTTTCCTTCCGGGACTAGCGGGAGGGAGTCCTACGAGCAGTACTTC. Translated, it gives CASSFPSGTSGRESYEQYF.

This clonotype was observed a few times. V and J are TRBV20-1 and TRBJ2-4, with 13 bases lining up with TRBD2. The CDR3 totals 16 residues. Per the germline V gene, CDR1 is DFQATT and CDR2 is SNEGSKA (reference sequence). V lost 7 bases to trimming and J lost 3 bases; unmatched junction nucleotides: 9. CDR3: CSGRTSGRGGKNIQYF. The CDR3 coding sequence is TGCAGTGGGAGAACTAGCGGGAGGGGGGGCAAAAACATTCAGTACTTC.

This clonotype was picked up a small number of times. The gene calls are TRBV5-4 and TRBJ2-3; unclear D gene. The CDR3 has 15 residues. Per germline, CDR1 SGHNT and CDR2 YYREEE (reference sequence). V lost 4 bases and J 6 bases, leaving 18 bases between the germline ends. CDR3 coding DNA: TGTGCCAGCAGCCTGCCCGGTCGTGGCATTGATACGCAGTATTTT. The encoded protein is CASSLPGRGIDTQYF.

This clonotype was counted a few times. The genes are TRBV3-1 and TRBJ2-1; TRBD2 agrees at 10 bases. The CDR3 is made up of 15 amino acids. Trimming at V came to 4 bases and at J to 10 bases, leaving 10 bases not matched to a gene. CDR1 is LGHDT, CDR2 YNNKEL, per germline (reference sequence). Here the CDR3 reads CASSPTSGAHLEQFF. CDR3 coding DNA: TGTGCCAGCAGCCCCACTAGCGGGGCCCACTTGGAGCAGTTCTTC.

The chain couples TRBV7-2 to TRBJ2-4; 14 positions agree with TRBD2. The better agreement between TRBJ2-7 and the DNA end casts doubt on the J call. Looked up from germline, CDR1 is SGHTA and CDR2 is FQGNSA. CDR3 length: 20 residues. The CDR3 coding sequence is TGTGCCAGCAGCTTACCCAGACTAGCGGGAGGGCCTTTCTTACAACGCGAGCAGTACTTC. This codes for CASSLPRLAGGPFLQREQYF.

The chain joins TRBV3-1 to TRBJ2-7; the match to TRBD1 covers 12 bases. Unmatched junction bases numbered 15, after V lost 2 bases and J lost 7 bases. Germline loops: CDR1 LGHDT, CDR2 YNNKEL (reference sequence). There are 18 residues in the CDR3. The CDR3 sequence: CASSQSAPSRDRGLEQYF. The CDR3 coding sequence is TGTGCCAGCAGCCAATCCGCCCCAAGTCGGGACAGGGGGCTTGAGCAGTACTTC.

Comments on this clonotype: An end of the junction does not agree with germline; a read error may underlie this. The rearrangement uses TRBV5-4 and TRBJ2-3; 8 bases are shared with TRBD2. CDR1 is SGHNT and CDR2 is YYREEE in the germline V gene (reference sequence). The CDR3 consists of 14 residues. The CDR3 DNA is TGTGCCAGCAGCTTCCAGCGGGAGCCAGATGCGCAGTATTTT. Translation gives CASSFQREPDAQYF.

Concerning this clonotype itself: One end of the junction fails to match germline, which may point to a read error. The V gene is TRBV3-1, the J gene TRBJ1-2, with TRBD1 matching over 8 bases. Germline V CDR1 and CDR2: LGHDT, YNNKEL (reference sequence). The CDR3 runs 15 residues. The CDR3 DNA reads as TGTGCCAGCAGCCAAGAAGGGCAGGGGGCCTATGGCCACACCTTC. Translating it yields CASSQEGQGAYGHTF.

The genes are TRBV12-3 or TRBV12-4 and TRBJ2-2; D remains ambiguous. Trimming took 4 bases from V and 1 from J, leaving 7 bases between them. CDR3 length: 14 residues. As DNA, the CDR3 is TGTGCCAGCAGTTCCAGATGGAACACCGGGGAGCTGTTTTTT. Translation: CASSSRWNTGELFF.

In the case of this clonotype: Mismatch with germline at one junction end may stem from a read error. The V and J genes are TRBV4-2 and TRBJ1-4; 7 bases line up with TRBD1. The CDR3 has 15 residues. The germline CDR1 and CDR2 sequences are LGHNA and YNFKEQ. DNA of the CDR3: TGTGCCAGCAGCCAAGATCCAGGGGGTAATGAAGAACTGTTTTTT. Translated: CASSQDPGGNEELFF.

Regarding this clonotype: A read error may be the cause here, since a much bigger clone is one base away. V gene TRBV7-8 combines with J gene TRBJ2-3; D possibly corresponds to TRBD2 (6 bases). V lost 2 bases and J 2 bases, leaving 11 bases between the germline ends. The germline V gene encodes CDR1 SGHVS and CDR2 FQNEAQ. The CDR3 loop spans 15 amino acids. The DNA for the CDR3 is TGTGCCAGCAGCTTACTACTAGCTCTCACAGATACGCAGTATTTT. Its translation: CASSLLLALTDTQYF. Full variable domain (missing parts from reference TRBV7-8 and TRBJ2-3): GAGVSQSPRYKVAKRGQDVALRCDPISGHVSLFWYQQALGQGPEFLTYFQNEAQLDKSGLPSDRFFAERPEGSVSTLKIQRTQQEDSAVYLCASSLLLALTDTQYFGPGTRLTVL.

The chain has TRBV7-8 and TRBJ2-7; 12 bases agree with TRBD2. CDR3 length equals 14 residues. J gave up 6 bases and V 4 bases, and 4 bases lay outside the gene matches. Germline CDR1 SGHVS, CDR2 FQNEAQ. CDR3 in amino acids: CASSYGTSGFEQYF. The CDR3, as DNA: TGTGCCAGCAGCTATGGGACTAGCGGGTTCGAGCAGTACTTC.

This clonotype was recorded a few times. This chain links TRBV4-2 with TRBJ2-7, with a tentative D call TRBD2 (6 bases). Trimming stripped 2 bases from V and 3 bases from J, with 14 bases between. The CDR3 covers 15 residues. Per the germline V gene, CDR1 is LGHNA and CDR2 is YNFKEQ. Written as DNA, the CDR3 is TGTGCCAGCAGCCAATCCCTCTCCGGGGGCTACGAGCAGTACTTC. The encoded protein is CASSQSLSGGYEQYF.

Comments on this clonotype: A much bigger clone sits one base away, suggesting this may be a read error. V usage is TRBV6-6 and J usage is TRBJ1-2; tentatively, D is TRBD1 (5 bases). The CDR3 totals 11 residues. V lost 11 bases and J 5 bases, leaving 12 bases between the germline ends. Germline V gene lookup returns CDR1 MNHNY and CDR2 SVGAGI (reference sequence). For the CDR3, the DNA is TGTGCCCGCAATCCAGGGTATGGCTACACCTTC. Encoded protein: CARNPGYGYTF.

A few counts support this clonotype. As DNA, the CDR3 is TGCAGTGCGACTACAGGGGAGTCCTATAATTCACCCCTCCACTTT. Amino acid sequence: CSATTGESYNSPLHF. The chain is built from TRBV20-1 and TRBJ1-6, with TRBD1 matching 7 bases. The CDR3 covers 15 residues. CDR1 DFQATT and CDR2 SNEGSKA come from the germline V gene (reference sequence). Trimming cost V 6 bases and J 1 base; bases outside gene matches: 6.